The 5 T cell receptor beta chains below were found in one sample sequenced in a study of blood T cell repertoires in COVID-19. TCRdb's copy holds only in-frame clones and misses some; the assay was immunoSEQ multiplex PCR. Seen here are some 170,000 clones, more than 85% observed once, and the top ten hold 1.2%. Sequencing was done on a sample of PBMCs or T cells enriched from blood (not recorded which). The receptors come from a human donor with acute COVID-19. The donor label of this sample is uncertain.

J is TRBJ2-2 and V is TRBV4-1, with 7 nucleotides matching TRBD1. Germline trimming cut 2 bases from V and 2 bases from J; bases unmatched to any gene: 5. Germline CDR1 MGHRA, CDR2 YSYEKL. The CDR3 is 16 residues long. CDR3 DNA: TGCGCCAGCAGCCAATCGGACAGGACAAACACCGGGGAGCTGTTTTTT. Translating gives CASSQSDRTNTGELFF.

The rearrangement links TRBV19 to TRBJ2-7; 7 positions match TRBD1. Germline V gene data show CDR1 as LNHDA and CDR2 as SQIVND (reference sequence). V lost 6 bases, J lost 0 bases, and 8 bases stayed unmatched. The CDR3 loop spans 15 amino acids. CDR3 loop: CASRVGGDSSYEQYF. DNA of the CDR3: TGTGCCAGTAGAGTCGGTGGGGACAGCTCCTACGAGCAGTACTTC.

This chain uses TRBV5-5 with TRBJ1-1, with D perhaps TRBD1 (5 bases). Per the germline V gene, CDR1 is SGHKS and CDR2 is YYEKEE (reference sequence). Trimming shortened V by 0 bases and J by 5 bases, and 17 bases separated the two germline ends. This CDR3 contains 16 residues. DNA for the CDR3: TGTGCCAGCAGCTTGGGCCCCATAGGCCGACAGACTGAAGCTTTCTTT. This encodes CASSLGPIGRQTEAFF.

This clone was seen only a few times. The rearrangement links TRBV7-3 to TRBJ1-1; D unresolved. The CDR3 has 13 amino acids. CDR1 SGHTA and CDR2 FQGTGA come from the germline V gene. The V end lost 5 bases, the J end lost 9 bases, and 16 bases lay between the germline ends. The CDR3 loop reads CASSPNDGRKAFF. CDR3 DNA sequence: TGTGCCAGCAGCCCAAACGACGGGAGAAAAGCTTTCTTT. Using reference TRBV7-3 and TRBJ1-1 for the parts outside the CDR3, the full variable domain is GAGVSQTPSNKVTEKGKYVELRCDPISGHTALYWYRQSLGQGPEFLIYFQGTGAADDSGLPNDRFFAVRPEGSVSTLKIQRTERGDSAVYLCASSPNDGRKAFFGQGTRLTVV.

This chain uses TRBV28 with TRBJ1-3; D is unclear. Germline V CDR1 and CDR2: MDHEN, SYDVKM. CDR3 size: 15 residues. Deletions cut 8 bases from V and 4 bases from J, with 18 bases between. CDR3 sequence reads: CASVSGRVEGNTIYF. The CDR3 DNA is TGTGCCAGCGTGTCTGGGAGGGTGGAGGGAAACACCATATATTTT.